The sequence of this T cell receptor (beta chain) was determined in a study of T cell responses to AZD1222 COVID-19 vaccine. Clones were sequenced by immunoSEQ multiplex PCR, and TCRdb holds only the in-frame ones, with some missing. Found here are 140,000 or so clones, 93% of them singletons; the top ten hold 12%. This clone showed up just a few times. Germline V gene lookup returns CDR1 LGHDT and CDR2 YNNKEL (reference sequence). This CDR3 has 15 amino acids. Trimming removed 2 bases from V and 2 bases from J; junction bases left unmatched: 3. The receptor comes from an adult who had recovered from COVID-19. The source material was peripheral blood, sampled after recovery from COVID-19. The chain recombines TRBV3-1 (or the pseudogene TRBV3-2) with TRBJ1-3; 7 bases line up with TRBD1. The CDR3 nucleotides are TGTGCCAGCAGCCAAACTCAGGGGGCTGGAAACACCATATATTTT. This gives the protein CASSQTQGAGNTIYF.